This T cell receptor (beta chain) was observed in a study of cytomegalovirus exposure and HLA in healthy donors. A remark on this clone: The antigen is unknown.

Study outcomes and limitations: There were 164 TCR beta chains listed as cytomegalovirus-associated. A later analysis found most CMV-associated TCR beta chains apparently HLA-restricted.

Germline lookup yields CDR1 SSHAT and CDR2 FNYEAQ (reference sequence). The CDR3 loop spans 14 amino acids. V was pared by 1 base and J by 7 bases, with 11 bases between. PCR employed 60 Vbeta and 13 Jbeta primers. Sequencing was performed with immunoSEQ multiplex PCR; in TCRdb, only in-frame clones are kept and a portion is missing. The sample consists of fewer than 150,000 clones, 65% to 85% of them appearing once. The chain carries TRBV7-7 and TRBJ2-1; D is undetermined. The specimen was PBMCs. The sequence derives from a man in his fifties or sixties in good health and CMV-seropositive. The CDR3 region is CASSLGPYGNEQFF. As DNA, the CDR3 is TGTGCCAGCAGCTTAGGGCCGTACGGGAATGAGCAGTTCTTC.